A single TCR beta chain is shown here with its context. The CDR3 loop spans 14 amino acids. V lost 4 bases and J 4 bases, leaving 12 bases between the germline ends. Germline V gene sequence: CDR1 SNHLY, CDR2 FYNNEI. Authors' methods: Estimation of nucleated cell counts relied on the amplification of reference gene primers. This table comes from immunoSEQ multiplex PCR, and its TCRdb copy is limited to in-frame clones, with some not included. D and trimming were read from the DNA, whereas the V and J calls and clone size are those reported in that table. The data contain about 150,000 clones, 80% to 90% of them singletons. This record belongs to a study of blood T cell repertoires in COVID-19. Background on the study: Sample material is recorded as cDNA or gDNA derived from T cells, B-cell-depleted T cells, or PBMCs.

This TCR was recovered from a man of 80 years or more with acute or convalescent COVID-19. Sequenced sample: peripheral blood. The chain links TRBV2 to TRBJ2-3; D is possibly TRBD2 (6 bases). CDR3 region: CASSAGGVADTQYF. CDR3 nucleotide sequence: TGTGCCAGCAGTGCCGGGGGTGTGGCAGATACGCAGTATTTT.